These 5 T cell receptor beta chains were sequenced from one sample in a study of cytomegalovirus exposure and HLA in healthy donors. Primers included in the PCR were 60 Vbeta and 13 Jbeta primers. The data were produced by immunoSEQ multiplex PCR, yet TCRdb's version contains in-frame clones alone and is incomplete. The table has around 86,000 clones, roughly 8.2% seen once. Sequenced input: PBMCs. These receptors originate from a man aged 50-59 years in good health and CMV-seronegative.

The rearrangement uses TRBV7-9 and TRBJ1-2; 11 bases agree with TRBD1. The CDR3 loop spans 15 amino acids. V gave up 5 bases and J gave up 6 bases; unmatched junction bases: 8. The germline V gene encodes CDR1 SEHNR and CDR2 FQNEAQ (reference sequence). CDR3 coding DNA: TGTGCCAGCAGCCAAAGGGACAGGGGGTTCGATGGCTACACCTTC. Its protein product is CASSQRDRGFDGYTF.

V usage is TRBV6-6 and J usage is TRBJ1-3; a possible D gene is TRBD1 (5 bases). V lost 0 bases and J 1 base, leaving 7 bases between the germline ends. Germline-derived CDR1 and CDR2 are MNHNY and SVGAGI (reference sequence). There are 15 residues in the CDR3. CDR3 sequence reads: CASSYSRGSGNTIYF. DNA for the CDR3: TGTGCCAGCAGTTACTCCCGGGGGTCTGGAAACACCATATATTTT.

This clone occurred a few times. This CDR3 reads CASSAGGRTDEQYF. The CDR3 DNA is TGTGCCAGCAGCGCGGGAGGGAGGACGGACGAGCAGTACTTC. The chain joins TRBV9 to TRBJ2-7, with TRBD2 identical over 8 bases. The V gene's germline CDR1 is SGDLS and CDR2 YYNGEE. The CDR3 totals 14 residues. V trimming: 3 bases; J trimming: 5 bases; junction bases outside the gene matches: 7.

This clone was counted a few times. This chain's CDR3 is CASSLGGTGAYEQYF. The CDR3 bases are TGTGCCAGCAGCTTAGGCGGGACAGGGGCCTACGAGCAGTACTTC. The chain employs TRBV7-9 and TRBJ2-7; 10 bases match TRBD1. V lost 1 base and J lost 2; bases outside the gene matches: 2. This CDR3 is built from 15 residues. The germline CDR1 and CDR2 sequences are SEHNR and FQNEAQ (reference sequence).

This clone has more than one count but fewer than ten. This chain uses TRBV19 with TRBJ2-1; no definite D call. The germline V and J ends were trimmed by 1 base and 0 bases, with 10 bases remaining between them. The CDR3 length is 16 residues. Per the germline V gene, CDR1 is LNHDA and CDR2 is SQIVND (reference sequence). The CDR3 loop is CASSIVARSSYNEQFF. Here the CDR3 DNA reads TGTGCCAGTAGTATAGTAGCCCGGAGCTCCTACAATGAGCAGTTCTTC. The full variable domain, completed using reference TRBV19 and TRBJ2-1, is DGGITQSPKYLFRKEGQNVTLSCEQNLNHDAMYWYRQDPGQGLRLIYYSQIVNDFQKGDIAEGYSVSREKKESFPLTVTSAQKNPTAFYLCASSIVARSSYNEQFFGPGTRLTVL.